This passage covers 27 T cell receptor beta chains from one sample sequenced in a study of cytomegalovirus exposure and HLA in healthy donors. PCR employed 60 Vbeta and 13 Jbeta primers. Profiling relied on immunoSEQ multiplex PCR, and the TCRdb table lists in-frame clones only, not all of them. The repertoire holds around 180,000 clones, with 84% as singletons. Sequencing input: PBMCs. The origin of the receptors is a boy younger than 18 in good health and CMV-seronegative.

The chain couples TRBV13 to TRBJ2-5, with D possibly TRBD1 on 6 matching bases. Germline lookup yields CDR1 PRHDT and CDR2 FYEKMQ (reference sequence). This CDR3 has 13 residues. With 5 bases removed from V and 1 base from J, the gap between germline ends came to 8 bases. This CDR3 is CASSEGGQETQYF. CDR3 nucleotide sequence: TGTGCCAGCAGCGAAGGGGGCCAAGAGACCCAGTACTTC.

The chain has TRBV29-1 and TRBJ1-4; perhaps TRBD1 as D (5 bases). This CDR3 is 13 amino acids long. Germline V lookup: CDR1 SQVTM, CDR2 ANQGSEA. The V and J ends lost 3 bases and 11 bases respectively, with 16 bases between them. CDR3 sequence reads: CSVDEPGGWKLFF. The CDR3 DNA is TGCAGCGTTGATGAACCGGGGGGTTGGAAACTGTTTTTT. Full variable domain (outside the CDR3, taken from reference TRBV29-1 and TRBJ1-4): SAVISQKPSRDICQRGTSLTIQCQVDSQVTMMFWYRQQPGQSLTLIATANQGSEATYESGFVIDKFPISRPNLTFSTLTVSNMSPEDSSIYLCSVDEPGGWKLFFGSGTQLSVL.

The gene calls are TRBV19 and TRBJ2-1; TRBD2 agrees at 7 bases. CDR3 size: 17 residues. V shed 1 base and J 6 bases; nucleotides not matched to a gene: 12. Germline-derived CDR1 and CDR2 are LNHDA and SQIVND (reference sequence). CDR3 DNA sequence: TGTGCCAGTAGTATAGGGGGACTGGGAGGGTTTAGCAATGAGCAGTTCTTC. It yields the protein CASSIGGLGGFSNEQFF.

This chain links TRBV5-4 with TRBJ2-1, with TRBD2 matching over 7 bases. The V and J ends lost 1 base and 2 bases, in that order; junction bases with no gene match: 3. Germline CDR1 reads SGHNT; CDR2 reads YYREEE (reference sequence). The CDR3 runs 15 residues. CDR3: CASSLWSGAYNEQFF. For the CDR3, the DNA is TGTGCCAGCAGCTTGTGGAGCGGGGCCTACAATGAGCAGTTCTTC.

The chain has TRBV7-9 and TRBJ2-2, with D unresolved. Trimming shortened V by 1 base and J by 7 bases, and 7 bases separated the two germline ends. Per the germline V gene, CDR1 is SEHNR and CDR2 is FQNEAQ (reference sequence). The CDR3 sequence is 13 residues long. Here the CDR3 reads CASSLVTDGELFF. Written as DNA, the CDR3 is TGTGCCAGCAGCTTAGTAACAGACGGGGAGCTGTTTTTT.

This chain links TRBV2 with TRBJ1-5; D is possibly TRBD1 (6 bases). Trimming stripped 5 bases from V and 2 bases from J, with 10 bases between. This CDR3 has 14 amino acids. CDR1 and CDR2 (germline): SNHLY, FYNNEI. DNA for the CDR3: TGTGCCAGCAGTTACAGGGTTGGCAATCAGCCCCAGCATTTT. Protein product: CASSYRVGNQPQHF.

The V and J genes are TRBV19 and TRBJ2-2, with a tentative D call TRBD2 (6 bases). This CDR3 has 12 residues. Germline assignment: CDR1 LNHDA and CDR2 SQIVND (reference sequence). Trimming removed 5 bases from V and 9 bases from J, with 10 bases in between. The CDR3 sequence: CASSLGGWELFF. In DNA form, the CDR3 reads TGTGCCAGTAGTCTGGGAGGCTGGGAGCTGTTTTTT.

The V call is TRBV6-5, the J call TRBJ2-7; D gene uncertain. Germline V gene lookup returns CDR1 MNHEY and CDR2 SVGAGI. This CDR3 region has 13 residues. V was shortened by 4 bases and J by 5 bases, with 12 bases between the two germline ends. CDR3 bases: TGTGCCAGCAGTTTAGCCCTCCCGCACGAGCAGTACTTC. Translation: CASSLALPHEQYF.

This clone was observed a handful of times. The rearrangement joins TRBV6-1 to TRBJ1-3; no firm D call. Germline loops: CDR1 MNHNS, CDR2 SASEGT. V lost 7 bases and J 2 bases, leaving 9 bases between the germline ends. This CDR3 comprises 13 residues. The CDR3 region is CASISGTGNTIYF. The CDR3 nucleotides read TGTGCCAGCATCAGCGGAACTGGAAACACCATATATTTT.

This sequence joins TRBV7-6 and TRBJ2-7; 8 bases agree with TRBD2. Germline assignment: CDR1 SGHVS and CDR2 FNYEAQ. The CDR3 sequence is 17 residues long. V trimming: 5 bases; J trimming: 4 bases; junction bases outside the gene matches: 16. The CDR3 nucleotides are TGTGCCAGCAGCGCCCGACCGAAAGGCGGGAGGAAATACGAGCAGTACTTC. Translating gives CASSARPKGGRKYEQYF. Full variable domain (rest looked up from reference TRBV7-6 and TRBJ2-7): GAGVSQSPRYKVTKRGQDVALRCDPISGHVSLYWYRQALGQGPEFLTYFNYEAQQDKSGLPNDRFSAERPEGSISTLTIQRTEQRDSAMYRCASSARPKGGRKYEQYFGPGTRLTVT.

The chain combines TRBV5-1 with TRBJ2-2; possibly TRBD1 for D (6 bases). Looked up from germline, CDR1 is SGHRS and CDR2 is YFSETQ. Trimming removed 0 bases at V and 4 bases at J, with 10 bases between. This CDR3 has 15 amino acids. CDR3 DNA: TGCGCCAGCAGCTTGGCCAGGGGAACCACCGGGGAGCTGTTTTTT. This encodes CASSLARGTTGELFF.

V is TRBV9 and J is TRBJ1-6, with TRBD1 matching over 9 bases. Germline CDR1 SGDLS, CDR2 YYNGEE. The CDR3 spans 15 residues. Trimming at V came to 4 bases and at J to 6 bases, leaving 5 bases not matched to a gene. CDR3 sequence reads: CASSPGTGFNSPLHF. The CDR3 region has the DNA TGTGCCAGCAGCCCCGGGACAGGGTTTAATTCACCCCTCCACTTT.

The sample holds one count of this clone. J is TRBJ2-5 and V is TRBV28; maybe TRBD2 (6 bases). This CDR3 has 15 residues. In germline, CDR1 is MDHEN, CDR2 SYDVKM. Trimming stripped 2 bases from V and 2 bases from J, with 12 bases between. Here the CDR3 reads CASSLGGLTQETQYF. CDR3 sequence (DNA): TGTGCCAGCAGTTTAGGTGGACTAACTCAAGAGACCCAGTACTTC.

The chain carries TRBV6-5 and TRBJ2-1; TRBD2 agrees at 8 bases. V dropped 8 bases and J dropped 7; count of bases not matched to a gene: 7. Germline values: CDR1 MNHEY, CDR2 SVGAGI. The CDR3 runs to 13 residues. Here the CDR3 reads CASRRGGENEQFF. The CDR3 coding sequence is TGTGCCAGCCGACGGGGGGGTGAAAATGAGCAGTTCTTC.

This chain uses TRBV23-1 with TRBJ2-7, with a possible D match to TRBD1 (8 bases). TRBV23-1 is sorted into the ORF group, with uncertain function. V dropped 0 bases and J dropped 1 base, with 19 bases sitting between them. The CDR3 is 18 residues long. The CDR3 loop is CASSQSGPGGQVSYEQYF. The CDR3 DNA reads TGCGCCAGCAGTCAATCCGGGCCGGGGGGACAGGTGTCCTACGAGCAGTACTTC.

The chain recombines TRBV6-6 with TRBJ2-7; D is possibly TRBD1 (6 bases). In germline, CDR1 is MNHNY, CDR2 SVGAGI (reference sequence). With 2 bases removed from V and 2 bases from J, the gap between germline ends came to 16 bases. The length of the CDR3 is 16 residues. Written as DNA, the CDR3 is TGTGCCAGCAGTTACGACCGGGGTCCAGGGGCCTACGAGCAGTACTTC. It yields the protein CASSYDRGPGAYEQYF.

The chain has TRBV5-4 and TRBJ2-7; 10 nucleotides align to TRBD2. Germline assignment: CDR1 SGHNT and CDR2 YYREEE (reference sequence). Trimming at V came to 3 bases and at J to 2 bases, leaving 5 bases not matched to a gene. The CDR3 is made up of 15 amino acids. The CDR3 region is CASSSPSGSAYEQYF. In DNA form, the CDR3 reads TGTGCCAGCAGCTCCCCTAGCGGGAGTGCCTACGAGCAGTACTTC.

This chain joins TRBV5-4 and TRBJ2-5; D is undetermined. Germline lookup yields CDR1 SGHNT and CDR2 YYREEE (reference sequence). V lost 1 base to trimming and J lost 3 bases, with 10 bases between them. This CDR3 is built from 14 residues. CDR3 in amino acids: CASSLNGREETQYF. In DNA, the CDR3 is TGTGCCAGCAGCTTGAACGGCCGGGAAGAGACCCAGTACTTC.

This rearrangement joins TRBV28 to TRBJ1-2, with a tentative D call TRBD1 (5 bases). CDR1 is MDHEN and CDR2 is SYDVKM in the germline V gene. V dropped 3 bases and J dropped 7 bases, with 15 bases sitting between them. This CDR3 contains 14 residues. Written as DNA, the CDR3 is TGTGCCAGCAGTTTCCGAGGCAAGCAGGGTGGCTACACCTTC. It encodes CASSFRGKQGGYTF.

CDR3 DNA sequence: TGTGCCAGCAGCCCGTCGGGTGCTAGCGGGAGTTATACGCAGTATTTT. Translated, it gives CASSPSGASGSYTQYF. The J gene is TRBJ2-3, the V gene TRBV7-2; TRBD2 aligns across 10 bases. The CDR3 spans 16 residues. Looked up from germline, CDR1 is SGHTA and CDR2 is FQGNSA. The junction had 12 bases not matched to a gene; V was cut back by 5 bases and J by 7 bases.

J is TRBJ1-4 and V is TRBV6-1; 9 bases align to TRBD1. From germline, CDR1 is MNHNS and CDR2 SASEGT. J lost 8 bases, V lost 7 bases, and 8 bases had no gene match. The CDR3 spans 14 residues. This chain's CDR3 is CASKSTGGGEKLFF. CDR3 bases: TGTGCCAGCAAATCCACAGGGGGCGGCGAAAAACTGTTTTTT.

The chain is built from TRBV27 and TRBJ1-2; D is ambiguous. The CDR3 has 17 amino acids. V was cut by 5 bases and J by 0 bases, with 19 bases left in between. Germline V gene lookup returns CDR1 MNHEY and CDR2 SMNVEV (reference sequence). CDR3 region: CASSQMPNLRTNYGYTF. CDR3 bases: TGTGCCAGCAGTCAAATGCCGAACCTGAGAACTAACTATGGCTACACCTTC.

This clone has just a few counts. The chain recombines TRBV4-2 with TRBJ1-1; D unclear. This CDR3 comprises 13 residues. The germline V and J ends were trimmed by 3 bases and 1 base, with 6 bases remaining between them. Looked up from germline, CDR1 is LGHNA and CDR2 is YNFKEQ. The CDR3 DNA is TGTGCCAGCAGCCAGCCAGGGAACACTGAAGCTTTCTTT. This translates into CASSQPGNTEAFF.

The V gene is TRBV14, the J gene TRBJ2-7, with TRBD2 matching 11 bases. This CDR3 region has 15 residues. V lost 2 bases and J lost 2; bases outside the gene matches: 2. In germline, CDR1 is SGHDN, CDR2 FVKESK. The CDR3 nucleotides are TGTGCCAGCAGCCAAAGACTAGCGGGGACCTACGAGCAGTACTTC. Amino acid sequence: CASSQRLAGTYEQYF. Based on the CDR3 plus reference TRBV14 and TRBJ2-7, the full variable domain is EAGVTQFPSHSVIEKGQTVTLRCDPISGHDNLYWYRRVMGKEIKFLLHFVKESKQDESGMPNNRFLAERTGGTYSTLKVQPAELEDSGVYFCASSQRLAGTYEQYFGPGTRLTVT.

This rearrangement joins TRBV2 to TRBJ2-5; 9 nucleotides line up with TRBD2. V lost 8 bases to trimming and J lost 2 bases; unmatched junction nucleotides: 15. This CDR3 contains 17 residues. The germline V gene encodes CDR1 SNHLY and CDR2 FYNNEI. The CDR3 is CASRFMAGGPKQETQYF. The CDR3 DNA follows: TGTGCCAGCCGCTTTATGGCGGGGGGGCCAAAACAAGAGACCCAGTACTTC.

This clone has a handful of counts. The CDR3 reads CASSFDGQGNQPQHF. CDR3 nucleotides: TGCGCCAGCAGCTTTGATGGACAGGGCAATCAGCCCCAGCATTTT. The chain couples TRBV5-1 to TRBJ1-5; 7 nucleotides match TRBD1. The CDR3 spans 15 residues. V shed 2 bases and J 2 bases; nucleotides not matched to a gene: 4. Germline-derived CDR1 and CDR2 are SGHRS and YFSETQ. Looking up the rest from reference TRBV5-1 and TRBJ1-5 gives the full variable domain: KAGVTQTPRYLIKTRGQQVTLSCSPISGHRSVSWYQQTPGQGLQFLFEYFSETQRNKGNFPGRFSGRQFSNSRSEMNVSTLELGDSALYLCASSFDGQGNQPQHFGDGTRLSIL.

The chain recombines TRBV9 with TRBJ2-7, with D possibly being TRBD2 (6 bases). The CDR3 consists of 17 residues. Germline CDR1 SGDLS, CDR2 YYNGEE. The V end lost 4 bases, the J end lost 6 bases, and 26 bases lay between the germline ends. In DNA, the CDR3 is TGTGCCAGCAGCCCAGGCCCGGGACTTACTAACCTTGGCGAGCAGTACTTC. This encodes CASSPGPGLTNLGEQYF.